Sequencing of this T cell receptor beta chain was carried out in a study of cytomegalovirus exposure and HLA in healthy donors. Amplification used 60 Vbeta primers and 13 Jbeta primers. TCRdb's copy holds only in-frame clones and misses some; the assay was immunoSEQ multiplex PCR. The sample carries 95,000 to 100,000 clones, around 75% recorded once. As regards this clone: Its antigen is not identified.

Germline values: CDR1 SGHTA, CDR2 FQGTGA. This CDR3 has 15 residues. The trim removed 5 bases at V and 2 bases at J, leaving 3 bases unmatched. Study-wide points: For most TCR beta V segments, an earlier analysis put the productive rate at about 90% or about 30% of the time. Common viral pathogens (according to a later analysis) appeared linked to several of the most significant clusters. It was reported that TCR beta sequences correctly inferred the HLA-A and HLA-B alleles for most subjects.

This clonotype was obtained from a man in his forties or fifties in good health and CMV-seronegative. The sample comprised PBMCs. The chain links TRBV7-3 to TRBJ2-5; 12 bases map to TRBD2. The CDR3 is CASSMGTSGQETQYF. The CDR3 DNA sequence: TGTGCCAGCAGCATGGGGACTAGCGGGCAAGAGACCCAGTACTTC. The full variable domain, completed using reference TRBV7-3 and TRBJ2-5, is GAGVSQTPSNKVTEKGKYVELRCDPISGHTALYWYRQSLGQGPEFLIYFQGTGAADDSGLPNDRFFAVRPEGSVSTLKIQRTERGDSAVYLCASSMGTSGQETQYFGPGTRLLVL.